This TCR beta chain was identified in a study of cytomegalovirus exposure and HLA in healthy donors. The PCR had 60 Vbeta and 13 Jbeta primers. As originally analysed: In a later analysis, 75 million to 95 million unique TCR beta chains included roughly 11 million shared by two or more donors. Using immunoSEQ multiplex PCR, the repertoire was profiled, and TCRdb retains in-frame clones only, with some absent. V, J and clone size derive from that table, while D and trimming were established from the DNA sequence. The table records roughly 45,000 clones, roughly half of them present only once. General observations from the study: Later analysis identified a missense DCLRE1C variant that was linked to TCR beta V- and J-gene trimming. Because they were indistinguishable, some V segments, including TRBV6-2 and TRBV6-3, were excluded.

The CDR3 contains 13 residues. Germline assignment: CDR1 SQVTM and CDR2 ANQGSEA. Losses at the gene ends were 7 bases for V and 2 bases for J; bases not matched to a gene: 6. A word on this clone: Antigen specificity is unknown.

The sequencing input was PBMCs. This receptor was taken from a man in his sixties in good health and CMV-seronegative. V usage is TRBV29-1 and J usage is TRBJ1-1; 8 bases align to TRBD1. The CDR3, as DNA: TGCAGCGCTAGACAGGGGACAAACACTGAAGCTTTCTTT. Its protein is CSARQGTNTEAFF.